The 2 T cell receptor beta chains below all came from one sample that was sequenced in a study of human thymus T cells. Measured with immunoSEQ multiplex PCR; TCRdb has only the in-frame clones, and not every one. The sample includes more than 50,000 clones, 85% to 95% of them seen just once. The sample comprised blood. The receptor set was obtained from a boy under three years old with a congenital heart defect but otherwise immunologically healthy.

The chain combines TRBV27 with TRBJ1-1; possibly TRBD1 for D (6 bases). The CDR3 sequence is 13 residues long. Trimming cost V 5 bases and J 5 bases, with 12 bases left between them. Germline V gene lookup returns CDR1 MNHEY and CDR2 SMNVEV (reference sequence). CDR3 bases: TGTGCCAGCAGTCACAGGGTTGGGACTGAAGCTTTCTTT. This translates into CASSHRVGTEAFF.

The V call is TRBV28, the J call TRBJ1-5, with a tentative D call TRBD1 (6 bases). The CDR3 extends over 15 amino acids. Trimming left V 1 base short and J 2 bases short, with 9 bases between. CDR1 is MDHEN and CDR2 is SYDVKM in the germline V gene. The CDR3 bases are TGTGCCAGCAGTTTATACGCAGGGGGCAATCAGCCCCAGCATTTT. Amino acid sequence: CASSLYAGGNQPQHF.